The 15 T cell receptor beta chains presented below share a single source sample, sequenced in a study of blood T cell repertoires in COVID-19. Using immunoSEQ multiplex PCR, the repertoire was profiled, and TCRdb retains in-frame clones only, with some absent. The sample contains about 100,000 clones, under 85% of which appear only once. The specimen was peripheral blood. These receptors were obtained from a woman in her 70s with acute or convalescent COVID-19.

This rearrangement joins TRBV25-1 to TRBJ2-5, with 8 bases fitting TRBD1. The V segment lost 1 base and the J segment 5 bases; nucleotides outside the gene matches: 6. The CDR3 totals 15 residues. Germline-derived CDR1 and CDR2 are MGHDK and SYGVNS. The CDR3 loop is CASSESGQGWETQYF. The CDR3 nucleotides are TGTGCCAGCAGTGAATCCGGACAGGGATGGGAGACCCAGTACTTC. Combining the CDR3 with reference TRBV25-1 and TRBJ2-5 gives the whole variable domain EADIYQTPRYLVIGTGKKITLECSQTMGHDKMYWYQQDPGMELHLIHYSYGVNSTEKGDLSSESTVSRIRTEHFPLTLESARPSHTSQYLCASSESGQGWETQYFGPGTRLLVL.

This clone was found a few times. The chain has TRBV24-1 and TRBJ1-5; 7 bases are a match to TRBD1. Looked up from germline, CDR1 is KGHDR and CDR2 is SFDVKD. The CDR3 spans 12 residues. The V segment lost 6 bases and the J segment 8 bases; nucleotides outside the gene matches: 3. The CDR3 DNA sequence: TGTGCCACCAGTCAGGGGGGTGAGCCCCAGCATTTT. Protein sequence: CATSQGGEPQHF.

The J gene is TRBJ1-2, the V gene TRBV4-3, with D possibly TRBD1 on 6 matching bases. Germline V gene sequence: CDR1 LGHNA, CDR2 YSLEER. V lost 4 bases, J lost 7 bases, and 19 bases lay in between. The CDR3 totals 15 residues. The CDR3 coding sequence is TGCGCCAGCAGCCGCAAAACCCAGGGGTTAGGTGGCTACACCTTC. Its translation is CASSRKTQGLGGYTF.

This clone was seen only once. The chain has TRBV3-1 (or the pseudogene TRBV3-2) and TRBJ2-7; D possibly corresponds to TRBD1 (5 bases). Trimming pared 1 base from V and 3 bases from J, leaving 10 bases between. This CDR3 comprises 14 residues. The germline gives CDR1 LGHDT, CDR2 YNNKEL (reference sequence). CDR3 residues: CASSQANRSYEQYV. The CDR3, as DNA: TGTGCCAGCAGCCAAGCTAACAGGAGCTACGAGCAGTACGTC.

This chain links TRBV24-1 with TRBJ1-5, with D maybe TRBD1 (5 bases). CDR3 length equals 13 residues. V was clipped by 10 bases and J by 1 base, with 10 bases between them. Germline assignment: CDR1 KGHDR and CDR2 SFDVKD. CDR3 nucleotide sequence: TGTGCCACGGGCGGGGACAGCAATCAGCCCCAGCATTTT. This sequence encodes CATGGDSNQPQHF.

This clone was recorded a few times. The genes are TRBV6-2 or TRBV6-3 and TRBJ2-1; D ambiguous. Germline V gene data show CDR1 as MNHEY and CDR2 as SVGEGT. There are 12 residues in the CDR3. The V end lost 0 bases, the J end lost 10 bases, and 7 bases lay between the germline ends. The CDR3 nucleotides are TGTGCCAGCAGTTACTCGACTGCGGAGCAGTTCTTC. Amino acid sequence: CASSYSTAEQFF.

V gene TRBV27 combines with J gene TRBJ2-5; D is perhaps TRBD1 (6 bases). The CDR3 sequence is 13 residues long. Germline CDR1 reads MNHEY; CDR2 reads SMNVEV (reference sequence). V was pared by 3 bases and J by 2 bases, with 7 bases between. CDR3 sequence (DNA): TGTGCCAGCAGTTTCAGGGGTCAAGAGACCCAGTACTTC. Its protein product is CASSFRGQETQYF.

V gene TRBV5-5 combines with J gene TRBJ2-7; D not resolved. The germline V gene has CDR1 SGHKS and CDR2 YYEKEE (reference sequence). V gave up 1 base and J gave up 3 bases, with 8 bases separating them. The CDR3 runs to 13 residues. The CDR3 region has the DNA TGTGCCAGCAGCTTGACCACAGTCTACGAGCAGTACGTC. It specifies CASSLTTVYEQYV.

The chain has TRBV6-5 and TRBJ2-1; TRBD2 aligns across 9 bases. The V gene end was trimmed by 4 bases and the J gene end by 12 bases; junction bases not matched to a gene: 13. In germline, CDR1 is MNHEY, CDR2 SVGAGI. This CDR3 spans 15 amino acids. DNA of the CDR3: TGTGCCAGCAGTTTCCCGGGACTAGCTCTCTGGGGGCAGTTCTTC. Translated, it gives CASSFPGLALWGQFF.

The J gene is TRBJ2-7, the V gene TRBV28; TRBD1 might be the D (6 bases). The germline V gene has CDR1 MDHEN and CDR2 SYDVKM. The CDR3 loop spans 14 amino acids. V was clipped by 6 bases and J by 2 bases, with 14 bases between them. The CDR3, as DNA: TGTGCCAGCAGATCAACAGGGCTACCCTACGAGCAGTACGTC. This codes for CASRSTGLPYEQYV.

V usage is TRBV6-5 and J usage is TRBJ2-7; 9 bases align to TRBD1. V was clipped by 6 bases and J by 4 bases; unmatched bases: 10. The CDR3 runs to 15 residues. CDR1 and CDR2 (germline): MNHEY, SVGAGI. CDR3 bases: TGTGCCAGCAGACCCTCGGGACAGGGACTATACGAGCAGTACTTC. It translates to CASRPSGQGLYEQYF.

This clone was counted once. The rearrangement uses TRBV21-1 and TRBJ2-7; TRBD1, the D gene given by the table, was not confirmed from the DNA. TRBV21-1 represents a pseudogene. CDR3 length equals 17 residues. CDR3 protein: CASSKAPDRVGRYEQYV. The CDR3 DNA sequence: TGTGCCAGCAGCAAAGCCCCTGACAGGGTGGGCCGCTACGAGCAGTACGTC.

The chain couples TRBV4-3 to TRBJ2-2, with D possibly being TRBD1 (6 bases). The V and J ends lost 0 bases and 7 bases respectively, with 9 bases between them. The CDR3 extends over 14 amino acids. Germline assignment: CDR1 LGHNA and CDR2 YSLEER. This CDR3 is CASSQDGGVGELFF. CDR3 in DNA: TGCGCCAGCAGCCAAGATGGGGGCGTCGGGGAGCTGTTTTTT.

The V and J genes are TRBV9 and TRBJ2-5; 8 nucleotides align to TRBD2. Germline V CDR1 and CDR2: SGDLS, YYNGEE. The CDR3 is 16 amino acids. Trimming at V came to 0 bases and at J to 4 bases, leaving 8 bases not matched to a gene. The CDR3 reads CASSVAGIRGGETQYF. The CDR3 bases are TGTGCCAGCAGCGTAGCTGGGATCCGGGGGGGAGAGACCCAGTACTTC.

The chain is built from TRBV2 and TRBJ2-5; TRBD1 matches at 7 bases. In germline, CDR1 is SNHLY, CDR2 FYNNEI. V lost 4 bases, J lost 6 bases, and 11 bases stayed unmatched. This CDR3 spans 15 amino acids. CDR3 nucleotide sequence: TGTGCCAGCAGTGGTGTCAGGGGGATTGGGAAGACCCAGTACTTC. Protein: CASSGVRGIGKTQYF.